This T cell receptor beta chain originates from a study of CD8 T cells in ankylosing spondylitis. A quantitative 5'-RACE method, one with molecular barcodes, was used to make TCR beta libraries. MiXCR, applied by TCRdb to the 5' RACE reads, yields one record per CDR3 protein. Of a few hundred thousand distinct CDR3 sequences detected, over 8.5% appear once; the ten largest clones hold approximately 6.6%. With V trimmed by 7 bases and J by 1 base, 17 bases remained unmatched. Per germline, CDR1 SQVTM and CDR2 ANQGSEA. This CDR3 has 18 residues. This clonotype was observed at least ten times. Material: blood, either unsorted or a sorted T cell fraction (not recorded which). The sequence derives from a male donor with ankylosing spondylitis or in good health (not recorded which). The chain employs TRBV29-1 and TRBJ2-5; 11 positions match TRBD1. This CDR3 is CSATGQGVDVQLQETQYF. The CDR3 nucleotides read TGCAGCGCCACGGGACAGGGGGTCGATGTCCAACTCCAAGAGACCCAGTACTTC.